Below are 16 T cell receptor beta chains sequenced from a single sample in a study of blood T cell repertoires in COVID-19. Profiled with immunoSEQ multiplex PCR; TCRdb holds only in-frame clones, not every one. The profile shows a few hundred thousand clones, more than 70% of them singletons. The source material was peripheral blood. These receptors all come from a woman aged 60 to 75 with COVID-19, enrolled during active disease.

This clone was counted a single time. The chain has TRBV11-3 and TRBJ2-2, with TRBD1 identical over 7 bases. The germline V gene encodes CDR1 SGHNT and CDR2 YENEEA. V gave up 5 bases and J gave up 5 bases; unmatched junction bases: 2. The CDR3 contains 13 residues. The CDR3 protein is CASSRQGTGELFF. The CDR3 coding sequence is TGTGCCAGCAGCCGACAGGGTACCGGGGAGCTGTTTTTT.

The V call is TRBV6-5, the J call TRBJ2-5, with 9 bases matching TRBD1. With 6 bases clipped from V and 6 bases from J, the junction kept 8 bases outside the gene matches. Germline V gene lookup returns CDR1 MNHEY and CDR2 SVGAGI. This CDR3 is 14 amino acids long. Here the CDR3 reads CASRSTGGVKTQYF. The CDR3 nucleotides are TGTGCCAGCAGGAGTACAGGGGGCGTCAAGACCCAGTACTTC.

This clone was seen once. The chain employs TRBV18 and TRBJ1-2, with unresolved D. CDR1 is KGHSH and CDR2 is LQKENI in the germline V gene. The CDR3 has 12 amino acids. V gave up 3 bases and J gave up 6 bases, with 8 bases separating them. The CDR3 DNA reads TGTGCCAGCTCACCGGCAGTGGATGGCTACACCTTC. It encodes CASSPAVDGYTF.

J is TRBJ1-4 and V is TRBV5-1; D is uncertain. V was trimmed by 0 bases and J by 6 bases, leaving 12 bases between them. This CDR3 is built from 15 residues. Germline CDR1 SGHRS, CDR2 YFSETQ. The CDR3 coding sequence is TGCGCCAGCAGCTTGGCCCAAATGGGCTATGAAAAACTGTTTTTT. Its translation: CASSLAQMGYEKLFF.

The chain employs TRBV18 and TRBJ1-2; D unresolved. Per germline, CDR1 KGHSH and CDR2 LQKENI. V gave up 6 bases and J gave up 7 bases, with 9 bases separating them. The CDR3 totals 11 residues. In DNA form, the CDR3 reads TGTGCCAGCTCCCTTAACAGTGGCTACACCTTC. It translates to CASSLNSGYTF.

In its sample, this clone was seen once. This chain links TRBV19 with TRBJ2-7, with D possibly TRBD1 on 6 matching bases. The ends were cut back, 1 base at V and 0 bases at J, with 7 bases in the middle. This CDR3 is built from 14 residues. The germline V gene has CDR1 LNHDA and CDR2 SQIVND (reference sequence). CDR3 coding DNA: TGTGCCAGTAGTATAGGAGGGGGCTCCTACGAGCAGTACTTC. This gives the protein CASSIGGGSYEQYF.

This chain uses TRBV28 with TRBJ1-1; possibly TRBD1 for D (5 bases). V lost 5 bases to trimming and J lost 6 bases, with 19 bases between them. Germline CDR1 and CDR2: MDHEN and SYDVKM. The CDR3 totals 15 residues. In nucleotides, the CDR3 is TGTGCCAGCAGTCAACCTCAGGGAAGAGTGGCTGAAGCTTTCTTT. This codes for CASSQPQGRVAEAFF.

The gene calls are TRBV7-9 and TRBJ2-7; 11 bases fit TRBD1. V gave up 5 bases and J gave up 2 bases; unmatched junction bases: 5. The germline V gene encodes CDR1 SEHNR and CDR2 FQNEAQ (reference sequence). The CDR3 length is 15 residues. CDR3 amino acids: CASSDGTGGPYEQYF. The CDR3 DNA follows: TGTGCCAGCAGCGATGGGACAGGGGGTCCCTACGAGCAGTACTTC.

J is TRBJ2-3 and V is TRBV5-1, with 7 bases fitting TRBD1. This CDR3 region has 14 residues. Germline assignment: CDR1 SGHRS and CDR2 YFSETQ. J was trimmed by 1 base and V by 2 bases; bases with no gene match: 1. CDR3 loop: CASSFGQGTDTQYF. CDR3 DNA: TGCGCCAGCAGCTTCGGACAGGGCACAGATACGCAGTATTTT.

The J gene is TRBJ1-2, the V gene TRBV7-9; TRBD1 aligns across 7 bases. This CDR3 is 16 amino acids long. Germline assignment: CDR1 SEHNR and CDR2 FQNEAQ (reference sequence). V gave up 5 bases and J gave up 2 bases; unmatched junction bases: 11. The CDR3 DNA is TGTGCCAGCAGCCCCGAGACAGGGACCCTCAACTATGGCTACACCTTC. This encodes CASSPETGTLNYGYTF.

This clone has only one observation. This sequence joins TRBV7-9 and TRBJ1-4, with 7 nucleotides matching TRBD1. Germline assignment: CDR1 SEHNR and CDR2 FQNEAQ (reference sequence). Trimming cost V 2 bases and J 3 bases; bases outside gene matches: 3. CDR3 length: 15 amino acids. CDR3: CASSLQQGPNEKLFF. The CDR3 DNA reads TGTGCCAGCAGCTTACAACAGGGGCCTAATGAAAAACTGTTTTTT.

The chain uses TRBV5-6 and TRBJ1-2; maybe TRBD1 (6 bases). CDR1 is SGHDT, CDR2 YYEEEE, per germline. The ends were cut back, 0 bases at V and 7 bases at J, with 22 bases in the middle. The CDR3 has 17 residues. CDR3 DNA: TGTGCCAGCAGCTTGGTAGGGCAGGTCCAAGCCAGGGGTGGCTACACCTTC. Amino acid sequence: CASSLVGQVQARGGYTF.

This chain connects TRBV10-2 to TRBJ1-1, with 7 bases aligning to TRBD1. J gave up 4 bases and V 7 bases, and 6 bases lay outside the gene matches. Germline lookup yields CDR1 WSHSY and CDR2 SAAADI. The CDR3 loop spans 13 amino acids. This CDR3 is CASIRQGGTEAFF. As DNA, the CDR3 is TGCGCCAGCATTCGACAGGGCGGCACTGAAGCTTTCTTT.

The chain has TRBV28 and TRBJ1-1, with D perhaps matching TRBD1 (6 bases). V was shortened by 3 bases and J by 5 bases, with 10 bases between the two germline ends. The CDR3 has 13 residues. Germline values: CDR1 MDHEN, CDR2 SYDVKM. CDR3 protein: CASSFDRRTEAFF. The CDR3 coding sequence is TGTGCCAGCAGTTTCGACAGGAGGACTGAAGCTTTCTTT.

This chain uses TRBV9 with TRBJ1-1; D is undetermined. V was shortened by 4 bases and J by 1 base, with 20 bases between the two germline ends. The CDR3 has 17 amino acids. Germline V gives CDR1 SGDLS, CDR2 YYNGEE. The CDR3 nucleotides read TGTGCCAGCAGCCCGCGATTTAAGGACTGGAGGAACACTGAAGCTTTCTTT. Its translation: CASSPRFKDWRNTEAFF.

The CDR3 coding sequence is TGCGCCAGCAGCTTGCCCGGAGGGGGCAGCTACGAGCAGTACTTC. It specifies CASSLPGGGSYEQYF. J is TRBJ2-7 and V is TRBV5-1; TRBD1 is a possible D gene (7 bases). V lost 1 base and J lost 3, with 14 bases in between. CDR1 and CDR2 (germline): SGHRS, YFSETQ. This CDR3 has 15 amino acids.